This T cell receptor beta chain was observed in a study of T cells in Graves' hyperthyroidism and ophthalmopathy. Diagnosis of hyperthyroidism was new in patients aged 18 to 65, and its duration was under 2 months. Each diagnosis was grounded in clinical symptoms, serum thyroxine and TRAb, thyroid ultrasound, and orbital computed tomography. This clonotype turned up a few times. Antigen unknown. The study, taken as a whole, reports: Blood samples included most of the expanded thyroid clonotypes exceeding 0.001. It was a median around 6 months before onset that the model predicted ophthalmopathy.

Amplification of TCR beta CDR3 regions was performed using RNA transcripts as template. The HTBI primer set was used in a first-round RT-PCR of the TCR CDR3. TCRdb passed the multiplex PCR reads through MiXCR, listing each CDR3 protein once. The data contain more than 450,000 distinct CDR3 sequences, 14% of them singletons. Source material: blood. This clonotype originated in a woman in her forties with Graves' hyperthyroidism.

This CDR3 reads CASSLGQASSGNTIYF. DNA of the CDR3: TGTGCCAGCAGCTTAGGACAGGCCTCCTCTGGAAACACCATATATTTT. The genes are TRBV7-6 and TRBJ1-3; TRBD1 might be the D (6 bases). V lost 1 base, J lost 0 bases, and 10 bases lay in between. There are 16 residues in the CDR3. Germline V gene sequence: CDR1 SGHVS, CDR2 FNYEAQ. The whole variable domain, remainder taken from reference TRBV7-6 and TRBJ1-3, is GAGVSQSPRYKVTKRGQDVALRCDPISGHVSLYWYRQALGQGPEFLTYFNYEAQQDKSGLPNDRFSAERPEGSISTLTIQRTEQRDSAMYRCASSLGQASSGNTIYFGEGSWLTVV.